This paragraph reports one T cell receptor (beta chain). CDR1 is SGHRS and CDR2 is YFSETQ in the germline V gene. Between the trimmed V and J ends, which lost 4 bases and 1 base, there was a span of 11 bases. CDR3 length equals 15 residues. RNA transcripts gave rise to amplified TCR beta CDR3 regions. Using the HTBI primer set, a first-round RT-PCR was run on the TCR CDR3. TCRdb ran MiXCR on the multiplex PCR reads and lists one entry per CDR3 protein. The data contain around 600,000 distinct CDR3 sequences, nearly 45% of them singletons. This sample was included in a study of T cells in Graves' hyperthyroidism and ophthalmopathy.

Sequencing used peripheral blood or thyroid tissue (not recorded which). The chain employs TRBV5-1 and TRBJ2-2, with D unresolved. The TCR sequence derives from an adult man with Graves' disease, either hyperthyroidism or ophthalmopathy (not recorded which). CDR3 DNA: TGCGCCAGCAGCCCGGGTCCGGGGAACACCGGGGAGCTGTTTTTT. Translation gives CASSPGPGNTGELFF.